This TCR beta chain came from a study of T cells in Graves' hyperthyroidism and ophthalmopathy. General study points: In the analysis, a 13 V-J model separated ophthalmopathy from stable hyperthyroidism. Blood held most thyroid clonotypes expanded above 0.001 frequency.

Amplified TCR beta CDR3 regions came from RNA transcripts. HTBI primers drove first-round RT-PCR of the TCR CDR3. TCRdb processed the multiplex PCR reads anew with MiXCR; each CDR3 protein has one entry. The data hold about 700,000 distinct CDR3 sequences, with 45% observed a single time. As concerns this clonotype: The antigen remains unidentified.

V shed 3 bases and J shed 2 bases, with 14 bases lying between them. Germline CDR1 and CDR2: SNHLY and FYNNEI. The CDR3 runs to 16 residues. This chain links TRBV2 with TRBJ1-3; D is unresolved. The sequenced material came from peripheral blood or thyroid tissue (not recorded which). This clonotype was obtained from an adult man with Graves' disease, either hyperthyroidism or ophthalmopathy (not recorded which). The CDR3 here is CASSEAPPGAGNTIYF. CDR3 bases: TGTGCCAGCAGTGAGGCCCCGCCGGGCGCTGGAAACACCATATATTTT.